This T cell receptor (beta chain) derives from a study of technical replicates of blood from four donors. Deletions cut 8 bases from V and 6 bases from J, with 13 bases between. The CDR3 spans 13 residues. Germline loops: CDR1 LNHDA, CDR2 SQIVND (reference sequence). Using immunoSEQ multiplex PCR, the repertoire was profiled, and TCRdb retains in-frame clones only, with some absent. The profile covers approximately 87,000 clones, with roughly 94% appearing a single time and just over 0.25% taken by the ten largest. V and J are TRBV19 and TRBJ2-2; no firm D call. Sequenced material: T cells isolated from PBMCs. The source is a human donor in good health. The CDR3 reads CASQAQDSGELFF. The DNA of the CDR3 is TGTGCCAGTCAGGCCCAGGATTCCGGGGAGCTGTTTTTT.